One and the same sample provided the 15 T cell receptor beta chains below, sequenced in a study of CD8+CD57+ T cells in acquired aplastic anemia. TCR beta VDJ and CDR3 profiling used genomic DNA as template. From the reads, TCRdb called clonotypes with MiXCR, one entry per CDR3 protein. The table has 200,000 to 250,000 distinct CDR3 sequences, 30% to 40% seen once. Sequencing input: sorted CD4+, CD8+, or CD8+CD57+ T cells (not recorded which) from PBMCs. The receptors stem from a human donor in good health, serving as a control.

As to this clonotype: This sequence may be a read error, since a much larger clone differs from it by one base. The rearrangement uses TRBV7-2 and TRBJ1-3; D gene uncertain. The V end was cut by 2 bases, the J end by 5 bases, with 10 bases between. The CDR3 is 14 residues long. The germline V gene has CDR1 SGHTA and CDR2 FQGNSA. CDR3 amino acids: CASSLSGTRNTIYF. The CDR3 bases are TGTGCCAGCAGCTTAAGTGGAACTAGAAACACCATATATTTT.

This clonotype was seen repeatedly, ten times or more. This chain connects TRBV29-1 to TRBJ1-1; D may be TRBD1 (5 bases). Trimming removed 5 bases from V and 3 bases from J, with 16 bases in between. The CDR3 contains 14 residues. Per the germline V gene, CDR1 is SQVTM and CDR2 is ANQGSEA. DNA for the CDR3: TGCAGCGTTACTTCCCGGGACCGCTACACTGAAGCTTTCTTT. As protein: CSVTSRDRYTEAFF.

There are many counts of this clonotype. This rearrangement joins TRBV7-9 to TRBJ1-2; perhaps TRBD1 as D (5 bases). The CDR3 runs 14 residues. Trimming pared 7 bases from V and 0 bases from J, leaving 12 bases between. CDR1 and CDR2 from the germline V gene are SEHNR and FQNEAQ (reference sequence). The CDR3 here is CASIPGGANYGYTF. The CDR3 coding sequence is TGTGCCAGCATCCCCGGGGGGGCTAACTATGGCTACACCTTC.

This clonotype was counted many times. This chain joins TRBV6-1 and TRBJ1-6; a weak D match, TRBD1 (5 bases). From germline, CDR1 is MNHNS and CDR2 SASEGT. This CDR3 region has 15 residues. The germline V and J ends were trimmed by 1 base and 11 bases, with 15 bases remaining between them. DNA of the CDR3: TGTGCCAGCAGTGAAGGGCCAACCTGGGGGGCACCCCTCCACTTT. Translated: CASSEGPTWGAPLHF.

This chain links TRBV20-1 with TRBJ2-2; 9 bases agree with TRBD2. J lost 8 bases, V lost 7 bases, and 5 bases had no gene match. The CDR3 consists of 12 residues. Germline CDR1 and CDR2: DFQATT and SNEGSKA (reference sequence). CDR3 in DNA: TGCAGTGTTCTAGCGGGACCGGGGGAGCTGTTTTTT. Protein: CSVLAGPGELFF.

The chain recombines TRBV29-1 with TRBJ1-4; D not resolved. The CDR3 has 10 residues. Germline CDR1 is SQVTM and CDR2 is ANQGSEA. V was shortened by 6 bases and J by 7 bases, with 6 bases between the two germline ends. The CDR3 sequence is CSVYGEKLFF. The CDR3 DNA reads as TGCAGCGTATACGGTGAAAAACTGTTTTTT.

This clonotype has a count of ten or more. V and J are TRBV20-1 and TRBJ1-2, with no clear D. CDR3 length equals 12 residues. V lost 7 bases and J 5 bases, leaving 14 bases between the germline ends. Germline CDR1 is DFQATT and CDR2 is SNEGSKA (reference sequence). The CDR3 nucleotides read TGCAGTGTGCGGGCCAACGTTTATGGCTACACCTTC. Its translation: CSVRANVYGYTF.

This clonotype has at least ten counts. The rearrangement links TRBV5-4 to TRBJ2-7; 7 positions match TRBD1. In germline, CDR1 is SGHNT, CDR2 YYREEE (reference sequence). The V gene end was trimmed by 4 bases and the J gene end by 4 bases; junction bases not matched to a gene: 14. The CDR3 covers 16 residues. DNA of the CDR3: TGTGCCAGCAGCCCGAACCTCCTCCGGACAGGATACGAGCAGTACTTC. Translated, it gives CASSPNLLRTGYEQYF.

This clonotype was detected ten times or more. This sequence joins TRBV6-1 and TRBJ1-5, with a tentative D call TRBD1 (5 bases). Trimming left V 3 bases short and J 5 bases short, with 11 bases between. This CDR3 is 14 amino acids long. CDR1 and CDR2 from the germline V gene are MNHNS and SASEGT. The CDR3 here is CASSEQGLDQPQHF. CDR3 nucleotide sequence: TGTGCCAGCAGTGAGCAGGGTTTGGATCAGCCCCAGCATTTT.

This clonotype has at least ten counts. J is TRBJ1-2 and V is TRBV2; D perhaps matches TRBD1 (5 bases). This CDR3 comprises 13 residues. V shed 4 bases and J shed 6 bases, with 12 bases lying between them. Germline lookup yields CDR1 SNHLY and CDR2 FYNNEI. CDR3 nucleotides: TGTGCCAGCAGTGTAGCCAGGGTGAATGGCTACACCTTC. Its translation is CASSVARVNGYTF.

Notes on this clonotype: One base away lies a much larger clone, so this may be a sequencing read error. No DNA is shown, since the ends of the CDR3 on it are uncertain; the CDR3 is the one TCRdb lists. V gene TRBV12-3 or TRBV12-4 combines with J gene TRBJ1-3. Ends included, the CDR3 has 13 residues. The CDR3: CASSWGPGNTMYF.

The chain has TRBV9 and TRBJ1-2; D is possibly TRBD1 (5 bases). The CDR3 sequence is 14 residues long. The germline V gene has CDR1 SGDLS and CDR2 YYNGEE. V dropped 7 bases and J dropped 6 bases, with 19 bases sitting between them. CDR3 nucleotide sequence: TGTGCCAGCTCACCCTCGGGACGGGGTGATGGCTACACCTTC. This encodes CASSPSGRGDGYTF.

The chain carries TRBV10-3 and TRBJ2-1; D remains ambiguous. The CDR3 has 11 amino acids. V lost 3 bases, J lost 15 bases, and 12 bases lay in between. Germline V gives CDR1 ENHRY, CDR2 SYGVKD. CDR3 nucleotides: TGTGCCATCAGTGACGGAGTGCGCCGGTTCTTC. Its protein product is CAISDGVRRFF.

This clonotype was picked up many times. The J gene is TRBJ1-6, the V gene TRBV6-1; D not certain. The CDR3 length is 13 residues. V was cut by 3 bases and J by 13 bases, with 13 bases left in between. Germline V CDR1 and CDR2: MNHNS, SASEGT. The DNA for the CDR3 is TGTGCCAGCAGTGAGGCGTTTAGGAGGCCCCTCCACTTT. This gives the protein CASSEAFRRPLHF.

The V gene is TRBV24-1, the J gene TRBJ1-5; 8 bases align to TRBD1. The ends lost 6 bases at V and 3 bases at J; junction bases unmatched: 6. This CDR3 has 15 amino acids. Germline CDR1 reads KGHDR; CDR2 reads SFDVKD. CDR3 amino acids: CATSQTGVANQPQHF. In nucleotides, the CDR3 is TGTGCCACCAGTCAGACAGGGGTCGCCAATCAGCCCCAGCATTTT.